Following are 31 T cell receptor beta chains from one sample sequenced in a study of cytomegalovirus exposure and HLA in healthy donors. The PCR ran on 60 Vbeta and 13 Jbeta primers. Sequencing was performed with immunoSEQ multiplex PCR; in TCRdb, only in-frame clones are kept and a portion is missing. The table lists more than 95,000 clones, roughly three fifths of them singletons. The specimen was PBMCs. These receptors were taken from a woman between 40 and 55 years old in good health and CMV-seropositive.

The chain employs TRBV5-1 and TRBJ2-7; D is perhaps TRBD1 (5 bases). The germline V gene has CDR1 SGHRS and CDR2 YFSETQ. Trimming removed 0 bases at V and 2 bases at J, with 18 bases between. The CDR3 consists of 17 residues. Here the CDR3 reads CASSLVDSLDTPYEQYF. The CDR3 coding sequence is TGCGCCAGCAGCTTGGTCGACAGCCTTGACACCCCCTACGAGCAGTACTTC.

The chain uses TRBV7-9 and TRBJ2-1; 8 nucleotides match TRBD2. The CDR3 extends over 17 amino acids. J gave up 3 bases and V 3 bases, and 10 bases lay outside the gene matches. Germline V gives CDR1 SEHNR, CDR2 FQNEAQ (reference sequence). The CDR3 coding sequence is TGTGCCAGCAGCTTCGGACGAGAGCGGGAGTTCTACAATGAGCAGTTCTTC. It encodes CASSFGREREFYNEQFF.

The rearrangement joins TRBV29-1 to TRBJ2-4; D possibly corresponds to TRBD1 (5 bases). Germline lookup yields CDR1 SQVTM and CDR2 ANQGSEA. CDR3 size: 15 residues. V dropped 7 bases and J dropped 0 bases, with 16 bases sitting between them. The CDR3 bases are TGCAGCGCCAAAGGGGCCGTTCTAGCCAAAAACATTCAGTACTTC. This gives the protein CSAKGAVLAKNIQYF.

The rearrangement uses TRBV6-4 and TRBJ2-5; tentatively, D is TRBD2 (5 bases). Trimming removed 5 bases from V and 1 base from J, with 8 bases in between. The CDR3 extends over 13 amino acids. CDR1 is MRHNA, CDR2 SNTAGT, per germline. The CDR3 loop reads CASSPSGQETQYF. In DNA form, the CDR3 reads TGTGCCAGCAGTCCCAGCGGCCAAGAGACCCAGTACTTC.

V is TRBV7-2 and J is TRBJ2-1, with 9 nucleotides matching TRBD2. Germline V gene lookup returns CDR1 SGHTA and CDR2 FQGNSA. The CDR3 is made up of 15 amino acids. V shed 1 base and J 7 bases; nucleotides not matched to a gene: 5. CDR3 sequence: CASSLVAGAENEQFF. The CDR3 DNA reads as TGTGCCAGCAGCTTAGTAGCGGGAGCAGAAAATGAGCAGTTCTTC.

This clone was counted only a few times. The chain carries TRBV18 and TRBJ1-1; D possibly corresponds to TRBD1 (5 bases). CDR3 size: 15 residues. V lost 3 bases and J lost 2, with 13 bases in between. Germline-derived CDR1 and CDR2 are KGHSH and LQKENI. CDR3 in amino acids: CASSPVLGLNTEAFF. DNA of the CDR3: TGTGCCAGCTCACCGGTTTTGGGACTTAACACTGAAGCTTTCTTT.

V is TRBV21-1 and J is TRBJ1-2. TRBV21-1 is a known pseudogene. CDR3 length equals 18 residues. The CDR3 DNA follows: TGTGCCAGCAGCAAAGAGTTCGGGGTCGGTTGGAAGAACTATGGCTACACCTTC. Encoded protein: CASSKEFGVGWKNYGYTF.

The chain combines TRBV5-1 with TRBJ1-1; weak D call: TRBD1 (5 bases). With 4 bases removed from V and 8 bases from J, the gap between germline ends came to 15 bases. This CDR3 contains 13 residues. Germline CDR1 and CDR2: SGHRS and YFSETQ. The CDR3 DNA reads TGCGCCAGCAGCGCCTTCCTCGGGGGAGAAGCTTTCTTT. The encoded protein is CASSAFLGGEAFF.

This clone was detected only once. This chain connects TRBV9 to TRBJ1-3, with TRBD1 as a possible D gene (5 bases). Trimming cost V 3 bases and J 2 bases, with 9 bases left between them. The CDR3 sequence is 14 residues long. Germline CDR1 and CDR2: SGDLS and YYNGEE. The CDR3 coding sequence is TGTGCCAGCAGCGGCAGGGAGGCTGGAAACACCATATATTTT. It is translated as CASSGREAGNTIYF.

The rearrangement uses TRBV18 and TRBJ2-7, with D perhaps TRBD1 (5 bases). The CDR3 length is 15 residues. The germline V and J ends were trimmed by 0 bases and 4 bases, with 13 bases remaining between them. Germline lookup yields CDR1 KGHSH and CDR2 LQKENI. Here the CDR3 reads CASSPPNRPQYEQYF. The CDR3 region has the DNA TGTGCCAGCTCACCACCGAACAGGCCCCAATACGAGCAGTACTTC. Full variable domain (remainder filled in from reference TRBV18 and TRBJ2-7): NAGVMQNPRHLVRRRGQEARLRCSPMKGHSHVYWYRQLPEEGLKFMVYLQKENIIDESGMPKERFSAEFPKEGPSILRIQQVVRGDSAAYFCASSPPNRPQYEQYFGPGTRLTVT.

V is TRBV19 and J is TRBJ2-2; possibly TRBD2 for D (5 bases). The CDR3 length is 13 residues. V lost 7 bases and J lost 6, with 12 bases in between. Germline V gives CDR1 LNHDA, CDR2 SQIVND (reference sequence). The CDR3 nucleotides read TGTGCCAGTACTGCCTTAGCGTCCGGGGAGCTGTTTTTT. Its translation is CASTALASGELFF.

This clone was observed a single time. CDR3 sequence reads: CASSEGTRLDEQFF. DNA for the CDR3: TGTGCCAGCAGTGAGGGGACTAGGCTAGATGAGCAGTTCTTC. The chain uses TRBV6-1 and TRBJ2-1, with TRBD2 matching over 8 bases. Losses at the gene ends were 3 bases for V and 8 bases for J; bases not matched to a gene: 6. This CDR3 contains 14 residues. Germline V CDR1 and CDR2: MNHNS, SASEGT.

The rearrangement uses TRBV6-6 and TRBJ1-2; 7 bases match TRBD1. CDR1 is MNHNY, CDR2 SVGAGI, per germline (reference sequence). V shed 6 bases and J 7 bases; nucleotides not matched to a gene: 14. The CDR3 runs to 15 residues. The CDR3 DNA sequence: TGTGCCAGCAGCGAAATACAGGGGCGTAAGGGTGGCTACACCTTC. Its protein is CASSEIQGRKGGYTF.

The chain links TRBV6-5 to TRBJ1-3, with 9 positions matching TRBD1. This CDR3 has 15 amino acids. From germline, CDR1 is MNHEY and CDR2 SVGAGI. Trimming removed 8 bases from V and 7 bases from J; junction bases left unmatched: 12. The CDR3 reads CASRQLTTGGNTIYF. CDR3 coding DNA: TGTGCCAGCCGCCAACTTACGACAGGGGGGAACACCATATATTTT.

The V call is TRBV2, the J call TRBJ1-1; D is unclear. V was trimmed by 7 bases and J by 0 bases, leaving 18 bases between them. This CDR3 spans 16 amino acids. In germline, CDR1 is SNHLY, CDR2 FYNNEI. Here the CDR3 reads CASTTLPPQLNTEAFF. The CDR3 DNA reads as TGTGCCAGCACCACCCTCCCCCCACAGCTGAACACTGAAGCTTTCTTT.

J is TRBJ2-1 and V is TRBV9; 8 bases fit TRBD2. The CDR3 is 15 amino acids. V shed 0 bases, J shed 4 bases, and the junction held 3 bases outside the gene matches. CDR1 and CDR2 (germline): SGDLS, YYNGEE. This CDR3 is CASSVEREPYNEQFF. The CDR3 bases are TGTGCCAGCAGCGTAGAGCGGGAGCCTTACAATGAGCAGTTCTTC.

Regarding this clone: One end of the junction fails to match germline, which may point to a read error. The V and J genes are TRBV7-9 and TRBJ1-1; 7 bases align to TRBD1. Germline CDR1 SEHNR, CDR2 FQNEAQ (reference sequence). CDR3 length equals 12 residues. The CDR3 coding sequence is TGTTCCAGCAGCTTAGACAGGGCTGAAGCTTTCTTT. Its protein product is CSSSLDRAEAFF.

The J gene is TRBJ2-7, the V gene TRBV10-3, with D possibly TRBD2 on 5 matching bases. The V end was cut by 4 bases, the J end by 3 bases, with 10 bases between. The CDR3 consists of 13 residues. The germline V gene has CDR1 ENHRY and CDR2 SYGVKD. CDR3 residues: CAISADSNYEQYF. CDR3 in DNA: TGTGCCATCAGTGCGGACTCGAACTACGAGCAGTACTTC.

The chain joins TRBV19 to TRBJ1-4; 7 positions agree with TRBD1. Per germline, CDR1 LNHDA and CDR2 SQIVND (reference sequence). The V gene end was trimmed by 4 bases and the J gene end by 3 bases; junction bases not matched to a gene: 5. There are 15 residues in the CDR3. The chain's CDR3 is CASSTRTGPNEKLFF. CDR3 bases: TGTGCCAGTAGTACCCGGACAGGACCTAATGAAAAACTGTTTTTT. Full variable domain (rest looked up from reference TRBV19 and TRBJ1-4): DGGITQSPKYLFRKEGQNVTLSCEQNLNHDAMYWYRQDPGQGLRLIYYSQIVNDFQKGDIAEGYSVSREKKESFPLTVTSAQKNPTAFYLCASSTRTGPNEKLFFGSGTQLSVL.

The rearrangement joins TRBV11-2 to TRBJ1-2; the match to TRBD1 covers 7 bases. Germline V gene sequence: CDR1 SGHAT, CDR2 FQNNGV. V gave up 3 bases and J gave up 4 bases; unmatched junction bases: 5. This CDR3 is 14 amino acids long. CDR3 DNA sequence: TGTGCCAGCAGCTTCGAAACAGGGGCCTATGGCTACACCTTC. Encoded protein: CASSFETGAYGYTF. The full variable domain, completed using reference TRBV11-2 and TRBJ1-2, is EAGVAQSPRYKIIEKRQSVAFWCNPISGHATLYWYQQILGQGPKLLIQFQNNGVVDDSQLPKDRFSAERLKGVDSTLKIQPAKLEDSAVYLCASSFETGAYGYTFGSGTRLTVV.

The rearrangement links TRBV11-1 to TRBJ2-5; 10 positions match TRBD2. The CDR3 covers 16 residues. The junction had 11 bases not matched to a gene; V was cut back by 5 bases and J by 5 bases. The germline V gene encodes CDR1 SGHAT and CDR2 FQDESV (reference sequence). The CDR3 DNA is TGTGCCAGCAGCCCTTTTTGGGCTAGCGGGAGTGAGACCCAGTACTTC. This sequence encodes CASSPFWASGSETQYF.

This clone has just a few counts. The chain employs TRBV2 and TRBJ1-5; D unclear. V shed 3 bases and J shed 5 bases, with 8 bases lying between them. Germline V gene data show CDR1 as SNHLY and CDR2 as FYNNEI. The CDR3 length is 13 residues. CDR3: CASSEWRDQPQHF. DNA of the CDR3: TGTGCCAGCAGTGAGTGGAGGGATCAGCCCCAGCATTTT.

This chain uses TRBV6-5 with TRBJ2-1, with 14 bases that match TRBD2. This CDR3 is built from 14 residues. V shed 10 bases and J 10 bases; nucleotides not matched to a gene: 9. Germline lookup yields CDR1 MNHEY and CDR2 SVGAGI. The CDR3 DNA is TGTGCCACCCAGAGACTAGCGGGAGGGAGAGAGCAGTTCTTC. Its translation: CATQRLAGGREQFF.

The gene calls are TRBV27 and TRBJ2-7; TRBD1 matches at 7 bases. There are 14 residues in the CDR3. The V segment lost 2 bases and the J segment 2 bases; nucleotides outside the gene matches: 3. Germline V lookup: CDR1 MNHEY, CDR2 SMNVEV (reference sequence). The CDR3 is CASSLQGETYEQYF. The CDR3, as DNA: TGTGCCAGCAGTTTACAGGGGGAAACCTACGAGCAGTACTTC.

With respect to this clone: The junction shows a germline mismatch at one end, possibly a read error. The V and J genes are TRBV6-6 and TRBJ2-7; 11 positions match TRBD2. This CDR3 contains 14 residues. Germline CDR1 and CDR2: MNHNY and SVGAGI (reference sequence). CDR3 sequence (DNA): TGTGCCAGCAGAAGACTAGCGGGATCCTTCGAGCAGTACTTC. This gives the protein CASRRLAGSFEQYF.

The chain joins TRBV29-1 to TRBJ1-4, with TRBD1 identical over 7 bases. With V trimmed by 6 bases and J by 3 bases, 10 bases remained unmatched. In germline, CDR1 is SQVTM, CDR2 ANQGSEA. The CDR3 is made up of 15 amino acids. The CDR3 DNA sequence: TGCAGCGTCCGGGCCTCCACAGGGGCTAATGAAAAACTGTTTTTT. This sequence encodes CSVRASTGANEKLFF.

The V and J genes are TRBV29-1 and TRBJ2-5, with D possibly matching TRBD1 (6 bases). Germline values: CDR1 SQVTM, CDR2 ANQGSEA. The CDR3 has 13 residues. CDR3 loop: CRAGGPQVGTQYF. The CDR3 DNA sequence: TGCAGGGCTGGGGGCCCCCAAGTAGGGACCCAGTACTTC.

The J gene is TRBJ1-4, the V gene TRBV18; D is unresolved. This CDR3 spans 15 amino acids. CDR1 KGHSH and CDR2 LQKENI come from the germline V gene. Trimming removed 3 bases from V and 7 bases from J, with 15 bases in between. CDR3 sequence: CASSPPGLNLEKLFF. CDR3 nucleotides: TGTGCCAGCTCACCTCCCGGACTAAACCTTGAAAAACTGTTTTTT.

The rearrangement uses TRBV9 and TRBJ2-3, with a weak D call TRBD2 (6 bases). The V and J ends lost 4 bases and 5 bases respectively, with 11 bases between them. The CDR3 has 13 amino acids. Germline values: CDR1 SGDLS, CDR2 YYNGEE. The DNA for the CDR3 is TGTGCCAGCAGCCTGGGACTTCGAGATACGCAGTATTTT. It translates to CASSLGLRDTQYF. The whole variable domain, filled in from reference TRBV9 and TRBJ2-3, reads DSGVTQTPKHLITATGQRVTLRCSPRSGDLSVYWYQQSLDQGLQFLIQYYNGEERAKGNILERFSAQQFPDLHSELNLSSLELGDSALYFCASSLGLRDTQYFGPGTRLTVL.

This clone occurred once. The chain links TRBV25-1 to TRBJ1-3; 7 bases map to TRBD1. V dropped 1 base and J dropped 4; count of bases not matched to a gene: 10. From germline, CDR1 is MGHDK and CDR2 SYGVNS. CDR3 size: 17 residues. The CDR3 DNA is TGTGCCAGCAGTGAATCCAGCGACAGGGCGGGAGGAAACACCATATATTTT. Translated, it gives CASSESSDRAGGNTIYF.

This chain joins TRBV28 and TRBJ1-1, with D perhaps TRBD1 (6 bases). The germline CDR1 and CDR2 sequences are MDHEN and SYDVKM. This CDR3 has 14 amino acids. V lost 5 bases and J 0 bases, leaving 10 bases between the germline ends. The DNA of the CDR3 is TGTGCCAGCAGTCAGGGGACAATGAACACTGAAGCTTTCTTT. It is translated as CASSQGTMNTEAFF.